Below, 18 T cell receptor beta chains from the same sample are listed, as sequenced in a study of shared clonotypes between healthy human individuals. Some clones are missing from TCRdb's copy, which holds only in-frame ones; the method was immunoSEQ multiplex PCR. The table shows 2,500,000 or so clones, with roughly 92% occurring only once. Source material: naive CD4+ T cells sorted from blood. Indicated subset: CD45RA+ positively selected. All receptors derive from a man younger than 35 in good health.

The chain is built from TRBV19 and TRBJ2-1; D might be TRBD1 or TRBD2, each matching 5 bases. Trimming left V 5 bases short and J 2 bases short, with 13 bases between. The CDR3 loop spans 15 amino acids. Germline loops: CDR1 LNHDA, CDR2 SQIVND (reference sequence). Here the CDR3 DNA reads TGTGCCAGTAGTCCCTACGGGGCACCCTACAATGAGCAGTTCTTC. It yields the protein CASSPYGAPYNEQFF.

This chain uses TRBV11-3 with TRBJ2-5; 9 bases are shared with TRBD1. Losses at the gene ends were 1 base for V and 2 bases for J; bases not matched to a gene: 5. Germline V gene lookup returns CDR1 SGHNT and CDR2 YENEEA. The CDR3 has 16 residues. CDR3 sequence: CASSLGDRAEQETQYF. CDR3 bases: TGTGCCAGCAGCTTAGGGGACAGGGCGGAACAAGAGACCCAGTACTTC.

The chain recombines TRBV5-6 with TRBJ2-1; no firm D call. This CDR3 has 11 residues. The germline CDR1 and CDR2 sequences are SGHDT and YYEEEE. The germline V and J ends were trimmed by 1 base and 13 bases, with 9 bases remaining between them. CDR3 DNA sequence: TGTGCCAGCAGCTTGAAGGGTGGACAGTTCTTC. It translates to CASSLKGGQFF.

The CDR3 is CSLADAYEQYF. DNA of the CDR3: TGTTCCTTAGCAGATGCCTACGAGCAGTACTTC. The chain couples TRBV28 to TRBJ2-7; D gene uncertain. The CDR3 contains 11 residues. Germline V gene lookup returns CDR1 MDHEN and CDR2 SYDVKM.

As to this clone: Within the sample, other DNA sequences also encode this same CDR3. The chain employs TRBV27 and TRBJ1-6; no clear D. V lost 8 bases and J 0 bases, leaving 8 bases between the germline ends. The V gene's germline CDR1 is MNHEY and CDR2 SMNVEV (reference sequence). CDR3 size: 14 residues. The CDR3 DNA reads as TGTGCCAGCTCCCTTAGCTCCTATAATTCACCCCTCCACTTT. Its translation: CASSLSSYNSPLHF.

The chain has TRBV15 and TRBJ2-2; 7 bases are shared with TRBD1. Germline trimming cut 1 base from V and 1 base from J; bases unmatched to any gene: 3. There are 16 residues in the CDR3. CDR1 and CDR2 from the germline V gene are LNHNV and YYDKDF (reference sequence). CDR3 amino acids: CATSRGQGENTGELFF. Written as DNA, the CDR3 is TGTGCCACCAGCAGAGGACAGGGAGAGAACACCGGGGAGCTGTTTTTT.

Concerning this clone itself: The same CDR3 is also encoded by other DNA sequences in this sample. V gene TRBV6-5 combines with J gene TRBJ2-7; 8 nucleotides agree with TRBD1. The germline gives CDR1 MNHEY, CDR2 SVGAGI. The CDR3 is 15 amino acids. The junction had 4 bases not matched to a gene; V was cut back by 0 bases and J by 3 bases. CDR3 region: CASSYSAGGDYEQYF. In DNA, the CDR3 is TGTGCCAGCAGTTACTCCGCAGGGGGCGACTACGAGCAGTACTTC.

The gene calls are TRBV7-2 and TRBJ1-3; D gene uncertain. Germline CDR1 and CDR2: SGHTA and FQGNSA. V was clipped by 5 bases and J by 6 bases, with 8 bases between them. The CDR3 is 12 amino acids. The DNA of the CDR3 is TGTGCCAGCAGCCCTGAATCAAACACCATATATTTT. Protein: CASSPESNTIYF. Filled out from reference TRBV7-2 and TRBJ1-3, the complete variable domain reads GAGVSQSPSNKVTEKGKDVELRCDPISGHTALYWYRQSLGQGLEFLIYFQGNSAPDKSGLPSDRFSAERTGGSVSTLTIQRTQQEDSAVYLCASSPESNTIYFGEGSWLTVV.

The chain couples TRBV4-3 to TRBJ1-2, with a weak D call TRBD1 (5 bases). The CDR3 runs 15 residues. The V end was cut by 0 bases, the J end by 2 bases, with 10 bases between. From germline, CDR1 is LGHNA and CDR2 YSLEER. The CDR3 sequence: CASSQERWGNYGYTF. CDR3 in DNA: TGCGCCAGCAGCCAAGAAAGATGGGGCAACTATGGCTACACCTTC.

The rearrangement joins TRBV5-4 to TRBJ2-7, with 12 bases fitting TRBD2. CDR3 length equals 14 residues. Losses at the gene ends were 10 bases for V and 0 bases for J; bases not matched to a gene: 5. The germline V gene has CDR1 SGHNT and CDR2 YYREEE (reference sequence). DNA for the CDR3: TGTGCCGGTTCGACTAGCGGGAGCTCCTACGAGCAGTACTTC. It yields the protein CAGSTSGSSYEQYF.

The chain is built from TRBV10-3 and TRBJ2-1, with 8 nucleotides matching TRBD2. CDR3 size: 15 residues. The J segment lost 7 bases and the V segment lost 0 bases, leaving 5 bases of the junction unmatched. Germline assignment: CDR1 ENHRY and CDR2 SYGVKD. The CDR3: CAISESNSGKNEQFF. The CDR3 DNA is TGTGCCATCAGTGAGTCAAATAGCGGGAAGAATGAGCAGTTCTTC.

This sequence joins TRBV21-1 and TRBJ2-7. TRBV21-1 is deemed a pseudogene. The CDR3 totals 12 residues. CDR3 protein: CASSGQAEGQYF. The CDR3 region has the DNA TGTGCCAGCAGCGGGCAGGCGGAAGGTCAGTACTTC.

This clone was detected once. The rearrangement links TRBV5-4 to TRBJ2-5, with no clear D. V was clipped by 5 bases and J by 5 bases, with 13 bases between them. CDR3 length: 13 residues. The V gene's germline CDR1 is SGHNT and CDR2 YYREEE (reference sequence). CDR3 loop: CASSRGPGETQYF. In DNA form, the CDR3 reads TGTGCCAGCAGTCGAGGTCCTGGGGAGACCCAGTACTTC. The variable domain in full, completed from reference TRBV5-4 and TRBJ2-5, reads ETGVTQSPTHLIKTRGQQVTLRCSSQSGHNTVSWYQQALGQGPQFIFQYYREEENGRGNFPPRFSGLQFPNYSSELNVNALELDDSALYLCASSRGPGETQYFGPGTRLLVL.

With respect to this clone: One end of the junction fails to match germline, which may point to a read error. This chain uses TRBV11-2 with TRBJ2-2, with 8 bases that match TRBD2. The CDR3 sequence is 18 residues long. Looked up from germline, CDR1 is SGHAT and CDR2 is FQNNGV. In DNA form, the CDR3 reads TGTGCCAGCAGTTTAGCGGGGTTGGCAACCGTAATTAGCGGGGAGCTGTTTTTT. Encoded protein: CASSLAGLATVISGELFF.

V usage is TRBV5-5 and J usage is TRBJ2-7; the match to TRBD2 covers 12 bases. After removal of 4 bases from V and 0 bases from J, the junction contained 11 bases not matched to a gene. The CDR3 loop spans 18 amino acids. The germline gives CDR1 SGHKS, CDR2 YYEKEE (reference sequence). CDR3 nucleotides: TGTGCCAGCAGCCCGGGACTAGCGGGTCGTACCCTCTCCTACGAGCAGTACTTC. Its translation: CASSPGLAGRTLSYEQYF.

Of note for this clone: In the same sample, other DNA sequences code for this CDR3. The chain uses TRBV7-2 and TRBJ2-5; D not resolved. CDR3 length: 14 amino acids. In germline, CDR1 is SGHTA, CDR2 FQGNSA. V was clipped by 1 base and J by 2 bases, with 8 bases between them. This CDR3 reads CASSLGPAQETQYF. The CDR3 nucleotides read TGTGCCAGCAGCTTAGGGCCTGCACAAGAGACCCAGTACTTC.

In DNA, the CDR3 is TGCGCCAGCAGCGTGACTAGCGGGGGGTTGGAGACCCAGTACTTC. Translated: CASSVTSGGLETQYF. The V gene is TRBV5-1, the J gene TRBJ2-5; 13 positions match TRBD2. CDR3 length: 15 residues. The V gene end was trimmed by 4 bases and the J gene end by 5 bases; junction bases not matched to a gene: 5. From germline, CDR1 is SGHRS and CDR2 YFSETQ.

The chain carries TRBV5-1 and TRBJ2-7; 14 bases are shared with TRBD2. CDR3 length: 18 residues. V dropped 5 bases and J dropped 1; count of bases not matched to a gene: 11. Per germline, CDR1 SGHRS and CDR2 YFSETQ. As DNA, the CDR3 is TGCGCCAGCAGGGGACGTGGACTAGCGGGAGGATCTTCCTACGAGCAGTACTTC. Translating it yields CASRGRGLAGGSSYEQYF.